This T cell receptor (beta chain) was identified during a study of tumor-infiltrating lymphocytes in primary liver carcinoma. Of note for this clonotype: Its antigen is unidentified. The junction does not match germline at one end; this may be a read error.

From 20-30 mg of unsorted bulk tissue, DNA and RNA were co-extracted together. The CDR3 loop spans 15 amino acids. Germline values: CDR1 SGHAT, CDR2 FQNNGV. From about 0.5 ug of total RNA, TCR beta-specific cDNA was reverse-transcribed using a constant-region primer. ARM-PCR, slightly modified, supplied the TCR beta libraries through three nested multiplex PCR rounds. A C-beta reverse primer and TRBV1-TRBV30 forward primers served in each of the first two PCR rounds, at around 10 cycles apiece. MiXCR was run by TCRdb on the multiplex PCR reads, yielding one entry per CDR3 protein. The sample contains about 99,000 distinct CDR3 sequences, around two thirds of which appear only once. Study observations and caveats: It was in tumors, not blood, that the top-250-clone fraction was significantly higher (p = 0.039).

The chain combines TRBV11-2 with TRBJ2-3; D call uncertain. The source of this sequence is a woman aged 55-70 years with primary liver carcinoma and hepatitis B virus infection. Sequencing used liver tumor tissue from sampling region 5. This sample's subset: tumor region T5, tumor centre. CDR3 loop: CASRPSASSTDTHYF. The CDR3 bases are TGTGCCAGCAGACCCTCTGCGAGTAGCACAGATACGCACTATTTT.